A selection of T cell receptor beta chains follows, all from one sample in a study of blood T cell repertoires in COVID-19. Method: immunoSEQ multiplex PCR; TCRdb's copy keeps in-frame clones and lacks some. The top ten hold about 8% of the sample, which has roughly 87,000 clones, about 82% seen once. Sequences were obtained from peripheral blood. The receptor source for this set is a man between 50 and 59 years old with active COVID-19. CDR3s include the opening cysteine and the closing phenylalanine or tryptophan. Each record gives: J gene, V gene, clone size, D gene, CDR3 protein, CDR3 DNA. A D gene is named only where the DNA matches it firmly. Clone size is not always given. Where it is, it says once, few, many or a class for expanded clones.

J: TRBJ1-1; V: TRBV5-1; size: .; D: TRBD1; CDR3: CASSLPTGTGGTEAFF; DNA: TGCGCCAGCAGCCTGCCGACAGGGACAGGAGGGACTGAAGCTTTCTTT
J: TRBJ2-1; V: TRBV3-1/TRBV3-2; size: .; D: TRBD2; CDR3: CASRPSGLAGYNEQFF; DNA: TGTGCCAGCAGACCATCAGGGCTAGCGGGCTACAATGAGCAGTTCTTC
J: TRBJ2-4; V: TRBV7-2; size: .; D: TRBD2; CDR3: CASSLGTSGAGKNIQYF; DNA: TGTGCCAGCAGCTTAGGGACTAGCGGGGCCGGCAAAAACATTCAGTACTTC
J: TRBJ1-4; V: TRBV5-5; size: .; D: TRBD1; CDR3: CASSWTGGFNEKLFF; DNA: TGTGCCAGCAGCTGGACAGGGGGGTTTAATGAAAAACTGTTTTTT
J: TRBJ2-5; V: TRBV7-2; size: .; D: TRBD2; CDR3: CASKKRASGEETQYF; DNA: TGTGCCAGCAAAAAACGGGCTAGCGGGGAAGAGACCCAGTACTTC
J: TRBJ2-4; V: TRBV7-2; size: .; D: TRBD2; CDR3: CASSDRRGGNIQYF; DNA: TGTGCCAGCAGCGACAGGCGGGGGGGGAACATTCAGTACTTC
J: TRBJ1-2; V: TRBV4-1; size: .; D: .; CDR3: CASSPSGGGYGYTF; DNA: TGCGCCAGCAGCCCCTCGGGGGGGGGCTATGGCTACACCTTC
J: TRBJ2-7; V: TRBV28; size: .; D: TRBD1; CDR3: CASKRGQTYEQYF; DNA: TGTGCCAGCAAAAGGGGACAGACCTACGAGCAGTACTTC
J: TRBJ1-2; V: TRBV28; size: .; D: TRBD1; CDR3: CASSLTTGGDGYTF; DNA: TGTGCCAGCAGTTTAACGACAGGGGGCGACGGCTACACCTTC
J: TRBJ2-5; V: TRBV11-1; size: .; D: TRBD1; CDR3: CASSSPQGGETQYF; DNA: TGTGCCAGCAGCTCCCCACAGGGGGGTGAGACCCAGTACTTC
J: TRBJ1-1; V: TRBV27; size: .; D: .; CDR3: CASTLIPDRWGTEAFF; DNA: TGTGCCAGCACTCTTATACCCGACAGATGGGGCACTGAAGCTTTCTTT
J: TRBJ1-5; V: TRBV6-5; size: .; D: TRBD1; CDR3: CASGQGAGQPQHF; DNA: TGTGCCAGTGGACAGGGGGCAGGACAGCCCCAGCATTTT
J: TRBJ2-3; V: TRBV24-1; size: .; D: .; CDR3: CATSDPQGPRGDTQYF; DNA: TGTGCCACCAGTGATCCACAGGGGCCCCGGGGGGATACGCAGTATTTT
J: TRBJ1-1; V: TRBV4-3; size: .; D: .; CDR3: CASSPSRGSLTEAFF; DNA: TGCGCCAGCAGCCCCTCGCGGGGGTCGCTCACTGAAGCTTTCTTT
J: TRBJ2-1; V: TRBV4-3; size: .; D: .; CDR3: CASSQDHPTRVRLNEQFF; DNA: TGCGCCAGCAGCCAAGATCATCCGACTCGCGTCAGACTCAATGAGCAGTTCTTC
J: TRBJ2-7; V: TRBV10-3; size: .; D: TRBD2; CDR3: CAIRAASGGESYEQYF; DNA: TGTGCCATCAGGGCGGCTAGCGGGGGAGAGTCCTACGAGCAGTACTTC
J: TRBJ2-1; V: TRBV5-1; size: .; D: .; CDR3: CASSLVGGSYNEQFF; DNA: TGCGCCAGCAGCTTGGTAGGGGGCTCCTACAATGAGCAGTTCTTC
J: TRBJ1-2; V: TRBV6-5; size: .; D: TRBD1; CDR3: CASTVSQGAHGYTF; DNA: TGTGCCAGCACGGTCTCACAGGGGGCGCATGGCTACACCTTC
J: TRBJ1-2; V: TRBV5-1; size: few; D: .; CDR3: CASSLAGINYGYTF; DNA: TGCGCCAGCAGCTTGGCCGGGATTAACTATGGCTACACCTTC
J: TRBJ1-5; V: TRBV27; size: once; D: .; CDR3: CASSPQGSIGNQPQHF; DNA: TGTGCCAGCAGTCCACAGGGTTCAATAGGCAATCAGCCCCAGCATTTT
J: TRBJ2-5; V: TRBV12-3/TRBV12-4; size: .; D: .; CDR3: CASRTRETQYF; DNA: TGTGCCAGCAGGACAAGGGAGACCCAGTACTTC
J: TRBJ1-2; V: TRBV11-2; size: .; D: TRBD1; CDR3: CASSYGQGAGYTF; DNA: TGTGCCAGCAGCTACGGACAGGGGGCTGGCTACACCTTC
J: TRBJ1-1; V: TRBV29-1; size: .; D: .; CDR3: CSVADSMNTEAFF; DNA: TGCAGCGTTGCGGACAGCATGAACACTGAAGCTTTCTTT
J: TRBJ1-4; V: TRBV7-2; size: once; D: .; CDR3: CASSLMGATNEKLFF; DNA: TGTGCCAGCAGCTTAATGGGCGCAACTAATGAAAAACTGTTTTTT
J: TRBJ2-5; V: TRBV5-5; size: .; D: TRBD2; CDR3: CASSRDGLAGSAGTQYF; DNA: TGTGCCAGCAGCCGAGACGGCCTAGCGGGATCCGCGGGGACCCAGTACTTC
J: TRBJ2-7; V: TRBV5-1; size: .; D: TRBD2; CDR3: CASSLTSGGSSYEQYF; DNA: TGCGCCAGCAGCTTGACTAGCGGGGGGAGCTCCTACGAGCAGTACTTC
J: TRBJ2-7; V: TRBV7-9; size: .; D: .; CDR3: CASSNGLPLLGYEQYF; DNA: TGTGCCAGCAGCAATGGACTGCCTCTATTGGGCTACGAGCAGTACTTC
J: TRBJ2-7; V: TRBV6-2/TRBV6-3; size: .; D: .; CDR3: CASSYSIGHRDEQYF; DNA: TGTGCCAGCAGTTACTCGATCGGGCACAGGGACGAGCAGTACTTC
J: TRBJ1-2; V: TRBV7-9; size: few; D: TRBD1; CDR3: CASSGTGDGYTF; DNA: TGTGCCAGCAGCGGGACAGGGGATGGCTACACCTTC
J: TRBJ1-5; V: TRBV7-9; size: few; D: TRBD1; CDR3: CASSRAFGGTGGNQPQHF; DNA: TGTGCCAGCAGCCGAGCATTTGGAGGGACAGGGGGCAATCAGCCCCAGCATTTT